These T cell receptor beta chains were read from a single sample in a study of Ad26.COV2.S vaccination and SARS-CoV-2 variants. Clones were read by immunoSEQ multiplex PCR, and TCRdb kept only the in-frame ones, dropping some. The table has nearly 400,000 clones, around 91% seen once. Here the sequenced sample was peripheral blood, taken in a trial of Ad26.COV2.S vaccine versus placebo. The receptors were sampled from a person aged 18-65 years who received the Ad26.COV2.S COVID-19 vaccine or a placebo. The CDR3 runs from the conserved cysteine through the conserved F or W. Clone size is given for some rows only: seen once, a few or many times, or a class if the clone is expanded.

>TRBJ2-7|TRBV6-6|few
CASSSRLAGGAYEQYF
>TRBJ2-1|TRBV11-2|NA
CASSLSRGPYNEQFF
>TRBJ2-2|TRBV11-3|NA
CASRADRTGELFF
>TRBJ1-2|TRBV5-1|NA
CASSTQSNYGYTF
>TRBJ1-4|TRBV6-1|few
CASSERPGTGEEKLFF
>TRBJ2-7|TRBV5-1|NA
CASRPLAGPHEQYF
>TRBJ2-1|TRBV11-3|NA
CASSLLLGRLARSEQFF
>TRBJ2-5|TRBV7-6|NA
CASGPSGGIQETQYF
>TRBJ1-4|TRBV7-6|NA
CASRLEGVGNEKLFF
>TRBJ1-1|TRBV11-2|NA
CASSLAGGNTEAFF
>TRBJ1-5|TRBV6-1|NA
CASSEMETGNQPQHF
>TRBJ2-7|TRBV7-3|once
CASRGWWYEQYF
>TRBJ2-3|TRBV18|NA
CASSPSTSGRDTQYF
>TRBJ1-5|TRBV11-2|few
CASSRDGYSNQPQHF
>TRBJ1-2|TRBV30|NA
CAWSDLGQGFYGYTF
>TRBJ2-1|TRBV19|NA
CASRGTSGRINEQFF
>TRBJ2-2|TRBV5-4|NA
CASSPGGAVNTGELFF
>TRBJ2-1|TRBV12-5|NA
CASGRDRGLNEQFF
>TRBJ1-2|TRBV6-5|NA
CASGGVGYGYTF
>TRBJ2-7|TRBV9|once
CASSVRLGSLGTSGRFEQYF
>TRBJ2-7|TRBV3-1/TRBV3-2|NA
CASSQNPFTGGGYEQYF
>TRBJ2-7|TRBV10-3|NA
CAITDRGDEQYF
>TRBJ2-2|TRBV4-2|once
CASSQEGTLAGELFF
>TRBJ2-2|TRBV5-1|NA
CASSPQPGRGSGELFF
>TRBJ2-7|TRBV30|once
CAWSVRGLAQNEQYF
>TRBJ2-1|TRBV6-5|NA
CASSYGGSSYNEQFF
>TRBJ2-1|TRBV6-4|medium-sized
CASSEVSGSNEQFF
>TRBJ2-3|TRBV14|NA
CASSQERLPADTQYF
>TRBJ1-6|TRBV3-1/TRBV3-2|NA
CASSQDATGAWDSPLHF
>TRBJ2-3|TRBV21-1|NA
CASSVRDRAPPDTQYF
>TRBJ2-7|TRBV30|NA
CAWRGSGVSYEQYF
>TRBJ2-1|TRBV6-5|NA
CASSYVAGGGDEQFF
>TRBJ2-7|TRBV28|NA
CASSTSVSGEQYF
>TRBJ2-2|TRBV6-1|NA
CASSGLAGGGTGELFF
>TRBJ1-2|TRBV11-2|few
CASSASSGYGYTF
>TRBJ1-5|TRBV7-9|NA
CASSQGQEHNQPQHF
>TRBJ1-3|TRBV18|NA
CASSPPTGTNTIYF
>TRBJ2-2|TRBV7-2|once
CASNLMATGELFF
>TRBJ1-1|TRBV19|NA
CASSMGLQTGEAFF
>TRBJ2-2|TRBV19|NA
CASSTGFGTGELFF
>TRBJ2-3|TRBV6-6|NA
CASSLTGLTDTQYF
>TRBJ2-5|TRBV7-2|NA
CASSPRRTKEETQYF
>TRBJ2-7|TRBV6-6|NA
CASSYSVTGGYEQYF
>TRBJ1-2|TRBV10-1|NA
CASSEGTGRGYTF
>TRBJ2-2|TRBV7-3|NA
CASSNREGVGELFF
>TRBJ2-4|TRBV6-1|NA
CASSEGSGWGIQYF
>TRBJ2-2|TRBV27|NA
CASSLSGLTGELFF